This T cell receptor (beta chain) was recovered during a study of T cells in Graves' hyperthyroidism and ophthalmopathy. For the study at large: Blood was drawn when the patient was first diagnosed and still untreated.

Trimming cost V 9 bases and J 2 bases, with 18 bases left between them. This CDR3 region has 15 residues. Germline CDR1 is SGHTA and CDR2 is FQGNSA. The CDR3 regions of TCR beta were amplified from RNA transcripts. TCR CDR3 underwent first-round RT-PCR with the HTBI primer set. MiXCR, applied by TCRdb to the multiplex PCR reads, yields one record per CDR3 protein. The data hold hundreds of thousands of distinct CDR3 sequences, with about a sixth observed a single time. Sequencing used blood. The TCR comes from a middle-aged woman with Graves' ophthalmopathy. The V and J genes are TRBV7-2 and TRBJ2-3; D perhaps matches TRBD1 (6 bases). The CDR3 is CASKKQGWATDTQYF. The CDR3 DNA is TGTGCCAGTAAAAAACAGGGATGGGCCACAGATACGCAGTATTTT.